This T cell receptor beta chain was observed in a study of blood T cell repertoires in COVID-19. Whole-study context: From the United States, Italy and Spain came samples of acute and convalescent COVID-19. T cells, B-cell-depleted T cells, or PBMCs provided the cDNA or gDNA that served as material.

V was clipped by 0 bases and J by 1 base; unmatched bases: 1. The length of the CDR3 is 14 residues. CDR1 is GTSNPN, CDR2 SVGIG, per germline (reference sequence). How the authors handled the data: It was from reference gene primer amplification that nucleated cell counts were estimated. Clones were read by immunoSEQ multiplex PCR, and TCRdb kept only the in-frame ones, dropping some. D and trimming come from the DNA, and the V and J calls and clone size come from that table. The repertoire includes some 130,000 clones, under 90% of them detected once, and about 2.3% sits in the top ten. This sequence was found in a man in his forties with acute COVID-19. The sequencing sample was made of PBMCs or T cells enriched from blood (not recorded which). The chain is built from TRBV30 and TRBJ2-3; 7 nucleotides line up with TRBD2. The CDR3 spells CAWSVSGGTDTQYF. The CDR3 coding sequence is TGTGCCTGGAGTGTAAGCGGGGGCACAGATACGCAGTATTTT.